A selection of T cell receptor beta chains follows, all from one sample in a study of blood T cell repertoires in COVID-19. Here immunoSEQ multiplex PCR was the method, and the copy in TCRdb shows in-frame clones only, minus some. The table includes 270,000 or so clones, approximately 86% detected once. The sequenced material came from peripheral blood. The receptors come from a woman between 18 and 29 years old with acute or convalescent COVID-19. The conserved cysteine and the conserved F or W are not part of the CDR3 here. Fields, in order: V gene, clone size, J gene, CDR3 protein. Expanded clones get a size class; other rows say once, few or many, or leave the size out.

V: TRBV5-1
size: .
J: TRBJ1-1
CDR3: ASTSTGAQNTEAF

V: TRBV3-1/TRBV3-2
size: few
J: TRBJ1-3
CDR3: ASSVRDSGNTIY

V: TRBV27
size: .
J: TRBJ2-2
CDR3: ASSLQGGTGELF

V: TRBV15
size: .
J: TRBJ2-1
CDR3: ATSSSTSRNEQF

V: TRBV6-5
size: .
J: TRBJ2-7
CDR3: ASSGQGLWGEQY

V: TRBV5-1
size: .
J: TRBJ1-4
CDR3: ASRGGLGQGQEKLF

V: TRBV6-2/TRBV6-3
size: .
J: TRBJ1-5
CDR3: ASSYSFPGQGNQPQH

V: TRBV4-3
size: .
J: TRBJ2-7
CDR3: ASSPDRGSYEQY

V: TRBV11-2
size: .
J: TRBJ2-1
CDR3: ASTLGTSGSNEQF

V: TRBV5-1
size: .
J: TRBJ1-1
CDR3: ASSFTVNTEAF

V: TRBV6-5
size: .
J: TRBJ1-3
CDR3: ASSWGTGAGNTIY

V: TRBV19
size: .
J: TRBJ2-3
CDR3: ASSPGDSSTDTQY

V: TRBV6-5
size: .
J: TRBJ2-5
CDR3: ASSRGGSGETQY

V: TRBV6-5
size: .
J: TRBJ2-5
CDR3: ASSKTGVSQETQY

V: TRBV6-6
size: .
J: TRBJ2-5
CDR3: ASSSGDSGTQY

V: TRBV27
size: .
J: TRBJ1-6
CDR3: ASSFGQGLYSPLH

V: TRBV5-1
size: .
J: TRBJ2-5
CDR3: ASSLAVAGDQETQY

V: TRBV4-1
size: few
J: TRBJ1-6
CDR3: ASSSGVSYNSPLH

V: TRBV6-2/TRBV6-3
size: .
J: TRBJ2-7
CDR3: ASSSIISGGTYEQY

V: TRBV5-4
size: few
J: TRBJ1-1
CDR3: ASSDDRVANTEAF

V: TRBV3-1/TRBV3-2
size: few
J: TRBJ2-5
CDR3: ASSQRRARETQY

V: TRBV4-3
size: .
J: TRBJ1-3
CDR3: ASSQRPGGSGNTIY

V: TRBV4-3
size: .
J: TRBJ2-2
CDR3: ASSQDSSTGELF

V: TRBV11-2
size: .
J: TRBJ2-7
CDR3: ASSLEVGTEVG

V: TRBV19
size: .
J: TRBJ1-1
CDR3: ASSAVQGWSMNTEAF

V: TRBV9
size: .
J: TRBJ2-1
CDR3: ASSVALAGGYNEQF

V: TRBV29-1
size: few
J: TRBJ1-2
CDR3: SVSSDRGNYGYT

V: TRBV10-1
size: .
J: TRBJ1-2
CDR3: APQYGKELANYGYT

V: TRBV18
size: .
J: TRBJ2-1
CDR3: ASLSLAGGSYNEQF

V: TRBV5-6
size: few
J: TRBJ1-2
CDR3: ASSLGWANYGYT

V: TRBV7-2
size: .
J: TRBJ1-6
CDR3: ASSPRQGSGSPLH

V: TRBV5-1
size: .
J: TRBJ1-2
CDR3: ASSGGWAGSGYT

V: TRBV9
size: .
J: TRBJ2-7
CDR3: ASSVGAGSLSYEQY

V: TRBV9
size: .
J: TRBJ2-2
CDR3: ASSVEDQGVTGELF

V: TRBV25-1
size: .
J: TRBJ2-1
CDR3: ASSERTGVSHNEQF

V: TRBV5-1
size: .
J: TRBJ1-4
CDR3: ASSLEGTAHNEKLF

V: TRBV15
size: .
J: TRBJ2-1
CDR3: ATSRGGGRDNEQF

V: TRBV27
size: .
J: TRBJ1-2
CDR3: ASSLLGTGGGYT

V: TRBV21-1
size: few
J: TRBJ2-1
CDR3: ASSKELNEQF

V: TRBV12-5
size: .
J: TRBJ2-2
CDR3: ASGLVRWDRVDTGELF

V: TRBV28
size: .
J: TRBJ2-5
CDR3: ASSPASGGPQETQY

V: TRBV6-5
size: once
J: TRBJ2-7
CDR3: ASRRGLAETYEQY

V: TRBV27
size: .
J: TRBJ2-7
CDR3: ASSPQTSGGLEQY

V: TRBV5-1
size: .
J: TRBJ2-1
CDR3: ASSPRGTSGSLGNEQF

V: TRBV20-1
size: .
J: TRBJ1-1
CDR3: SASPVSEAF

V: TRBV5-1
size: .
J: TRBJ2-7
CDR3: ASSLSGNDFSYEQY

V: TRBV7-6
size: .
J: TRBJ1-1
CDR3: ASSSGGTEAF

V: TRBV29-1
size: .
J: TRBJ1-1
CDR3: SVVGQGNTEAF

V: TRBV6-6
size: .
J: TRBJ2-1
CDR3: ASSRSGSGAFNEQF

V: TRBV5-5
size: once
J: TRBJ1-1
CDR3: ASSFGTGVPGESAF

V: TRBV4-3
size: .
J: TRBJ2-3
CDR3: ASSQDGLAATDTQY

V: TRBV5-6
size: .
J: TRBJ2-1
CDR3: ASNTGTSSYNEQF

V: TRBV4-3
size: .
J: TRBJ2-3
CDR3: ASSQDTGGVPDTQY

V: TRBV6-5
size: few
J: TRBJ2-5
CDR3: ASSYSYRPRETQY

V: TRBV24-1
size: .
J: TRBJ2-6
CDR3: ATSDSGVGANVLT

V: TRBV10-1
size: .
J: TRBJ1-1
CDR3: ASSEQGLNTEAF

V: TRBV18
size: .
J: TRBJ2-3
CDR3: ASSPIREADTQY